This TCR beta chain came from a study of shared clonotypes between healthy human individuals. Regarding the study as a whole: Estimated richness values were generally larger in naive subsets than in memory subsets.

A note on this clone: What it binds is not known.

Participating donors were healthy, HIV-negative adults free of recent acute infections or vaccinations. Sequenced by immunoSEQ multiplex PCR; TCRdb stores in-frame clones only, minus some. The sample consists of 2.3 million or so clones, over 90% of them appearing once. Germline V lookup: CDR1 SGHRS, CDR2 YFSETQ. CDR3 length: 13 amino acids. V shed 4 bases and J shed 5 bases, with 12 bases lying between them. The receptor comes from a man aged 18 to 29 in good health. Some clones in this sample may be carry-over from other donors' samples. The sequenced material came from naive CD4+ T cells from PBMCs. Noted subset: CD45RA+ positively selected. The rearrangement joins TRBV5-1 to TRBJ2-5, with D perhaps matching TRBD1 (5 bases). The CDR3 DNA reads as TGCGCCAGCAGCAAGGGGATATCGGAGACCCAGTACTTC. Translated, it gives CASSKGISETQYF.